This TCR beta chain was captured in a study of shared clonotypes between healthy human individuals. CD4+ cells yielded CD45RA+ naive and CD45RA-negative memory subsets. Trimming pared 0 bases from V and 5 bases from J, leaving 19 bases between. This CDR3 is built from 17 residues. Germline V gene lookup returns CDR1 SNHLY and CDR2 FYNNEI. Assay: immunoSEQ multiplex PCR; the TCRdb copy retains only in-frame clones and omits some. The sample has under 1,100,000 clones, about 84% seen once. What was sequenced was memory CD4+ T cells from PBMCs. Subset in this sample: CD45RA-negative fraction. The clonotype was recovered from a man aged 18 to 29 in good health. Some clones in this sample may be carry-over from other donors' samples. The genes are TRBV2 and TRBJ2-5, with a weak D call TRBD2 (5 bases). As DNA, the CDR3 is TGTGCCAGCAGTGAAGCGCTTCGGAGGACCCCGAGGGAGACCCAGTACTTC. Translation: CASSEALRRTPRETQYF.